One and the same sample provided the 9 T cell receptor beta chains below, sequenced in a study of T cells in Graves' hyperthyroidism and ophthalmopathy. From RNA transcripts, TCR beta CDR3 regions were amplified. During a first-round RT-PCR of the TCR CDR3, the HTBI primer set was used. TCRdb itself ran the multiplex PCR reads through MiXCR, one entry per CDR3 protein. Altogether over 45,000 distinct CDR3 sequences are present, over 40% being singletons, with the ten largest covering about 8.9%. The sample taken for sequencing was blood. Receptors were obtained from a woman aged 45-59 years with Graves' ophthalmopathy.

This clonotype is medium-sized. J is TRBJ2-3 and V is TRBV20-1; tentative D call: TRBD2 (5 bases). Germline CDR1 reads DFQATT; CDR2 reads SNEGSKA (reference sequence). This CDR3 region has 15 residues. V lost 1 base and J lost 0, with 11 bases in between. The chain's CDR3 is CSARVGASSTDTQYF. The CDR3 coding sequence is TGCAGTGCTAGAGTGGGAGCTTCTAGCACAGATACGCAGTATTTT.

V and J are TRBV2 and TRBJ2-7; D might be TRBD1 or TRBD2, each matching 5 bases. The V gene's germline CDR1 is SNHLY and CDR2 FYNNEI. V was pared by 11 bases and J by 0 bases, with 17 bases between. CDR3 length: 14 amino acids. CDR3 in DNA: TGTGCCGTCTACAGGAGGCAGAGCTCCTACGAGCAGTACTTC. Protein: CAVYRRQSSYEQYF.

This clonotype was seen a single time. The chain employs TRBV7-9 and TRBJ2-7; D remains ambiguous. The germline V gene has CDR1 SEHNR and CDR2 FQNEAQ (reference sequence). The CDR3 totals 12 residues. V was shortened by 5 bases and J by 2 bases, with 7 bases between the two germline ends. The DNA of the CDR3 is TGTGCCAGCAGCACGAACCCCTACGAGCAGTACTTC. This codes for CASSTNPYEQYF.

The sample holds a few counts of this clonotype. This chain joins TRBV4-1 and TRBJ2-1, with 9 bases aligning to TRBD2. J was trimmed by 4 bases and V by 0 bases; bases with no gene match: 7. CDR3 length: 17 residues. The germline gives CDR1 MGHRA, CDR2 YSYEKL. CDR3 sequence: CASSQDRTSDEYNEQFF. The CDR3, as DNA: TGCGCCAGCAGCCAAGATCGGACTAGCGATGAGTACAATGAGCAGTTCTTC.

This clonotype was found a few times. V is TRBV7-8 and J is TRBJ2-3; D is possibly TRBD2 (6 bases). V was clipped by 1 base and J by 8 bases, with 10 bases between them. Per the germline V gene, CDR1 is SGHVS and CDR2 is FQNEAQ. The CDR3 totals 13 residues. The CDR3 protein is CASSLGEAGTQYF. CDR3 coding DNA: TGTGCCAGCAGCTTAGGGGAGGCAGGTACGCAGTATTTT.

This clonotype has a single count. The genes are TRBV9 and TRBJ1-4, with 9 nucleotides matching TRBD1. V shed 6 bases and J 5 bases; nucleotides not matched to a gene: 5. The germline V gene encodes CDR1 SGDLS and CDR2 YYNGEE. This CDR3 region has 14 residues. In DNA, the CDR3 is TGTGCCAGCAACCAACAGGGGGCGAATGAAAAACTGTTTTTT. It codes for CASNQQGANEKLFF. The full variable domain, with the rest looked up from reference TRBV9 and TRBJ1-4, is DSGVTQTPKHLITATGQRVTLRCSPRSGDLSVYWYQQSLDQGLQFLIQYYNGEERAKGNILERFSAQQFPDLHSELNLSSLELGDSALYFCASNQQGANEKLFFGSGTQLSVL.

Concerning this clonotype: The junction departs from germline at one end; a sequencing error may be responsible. The gene calls are TRBV5-6 and TRBJ2-5, with a weak D call TRBD2 (5 bases). Germline V gene sequence: CDR1 SGHDT, CDR2 YYEEEE. CDR3 length equals 14 residues. CDR3 coding DNA: TGTGCCAGCAGCCCCAGATCAGTGTGGGAGAGCCAGTACTTC. Protein product: CASSPRSVWESQYF.

This clonotype was observed many times. V gene TRBV10-3 combines with J gene TRBJ2-7, with TRBD1 identical over 7 bases. The trim removed 6 bases at V and 3 bases at J, leaving 8 bases unmatched. Germline V gene data show CDR1 as ENHRY and CDR2 as SYGVKD. This CDR3 is built from 14 residues. In DNA, the CDR3 is TGTGCCATCAGACCGGGACAGAGAATCTACGAGCAGTACTTC. Protein product: CAIRPGQRIYEQYF.

This clonotype was recorded many times. The chain's CDR3 is CSARDRLAGGQETQYF. The CDR3 DNA follows: TGCAGTGCTAGAGATCGACTAGCGGGCGGCCAAGAGACCCAGTACTTC. The chain employs TRBV20-1 and TRBJ2-5; 10 bases are a match to TRBD2. V shed 0 bases, J shed 1 base, and the junction held 5 bases outside the gene matches. This CDR3 is 16 amino acids long. CDR1 and CDR2 from the germline V gene are DFQATT and SNEGSKA (reference sequence).